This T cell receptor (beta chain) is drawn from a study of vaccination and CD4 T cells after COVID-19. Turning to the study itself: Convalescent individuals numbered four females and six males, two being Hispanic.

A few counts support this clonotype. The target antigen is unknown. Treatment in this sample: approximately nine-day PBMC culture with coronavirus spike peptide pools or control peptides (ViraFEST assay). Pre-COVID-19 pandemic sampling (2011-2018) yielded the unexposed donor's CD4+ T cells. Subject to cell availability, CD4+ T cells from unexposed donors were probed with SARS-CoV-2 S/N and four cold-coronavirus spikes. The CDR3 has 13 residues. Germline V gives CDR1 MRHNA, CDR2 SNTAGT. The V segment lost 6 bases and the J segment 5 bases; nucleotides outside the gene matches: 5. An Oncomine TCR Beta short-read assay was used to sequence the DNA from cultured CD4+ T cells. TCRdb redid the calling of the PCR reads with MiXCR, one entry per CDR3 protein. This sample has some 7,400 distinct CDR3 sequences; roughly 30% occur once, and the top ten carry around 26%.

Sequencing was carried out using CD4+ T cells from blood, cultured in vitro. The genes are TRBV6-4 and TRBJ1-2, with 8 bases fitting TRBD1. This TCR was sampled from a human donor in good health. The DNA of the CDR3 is TGTGCCAGCAGCAGAGGACAGGGATATGGCTACACCTTC. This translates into CASSRGQGYGYTF.